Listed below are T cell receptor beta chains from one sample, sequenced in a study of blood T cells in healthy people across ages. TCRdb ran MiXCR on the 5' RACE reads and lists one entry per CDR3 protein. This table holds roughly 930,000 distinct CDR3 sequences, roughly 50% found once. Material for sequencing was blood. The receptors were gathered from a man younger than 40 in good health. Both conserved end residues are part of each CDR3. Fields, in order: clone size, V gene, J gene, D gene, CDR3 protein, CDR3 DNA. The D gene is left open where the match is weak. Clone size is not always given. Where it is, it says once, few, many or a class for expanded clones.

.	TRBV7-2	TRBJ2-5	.	CASSPTINEQYF	TGTGCCAGCAGCCCCACCATCAATGAGCAGTACTTC
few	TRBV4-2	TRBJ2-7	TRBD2	CASSQELGRDEQYF	TGTGCCAGCAGCCAAGAATTGGGGAGGGACGAGCAGTACTTC
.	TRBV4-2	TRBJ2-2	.	CASSQPPAGELFF	TGTGCCAGCAGCCAACCCCCAGCCGGGGAGCTGTTTTTT
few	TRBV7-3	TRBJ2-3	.	CASSLRDPGATTDTQYF	TGTGCCAGCAGCTTAAGGGACCCGGGGGCCACCACAGATACGCAGTATTTT
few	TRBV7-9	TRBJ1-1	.	CASSQKTGNTEAFF	TGTGCCAGCAGTCAAAAGACGGGAAACACTGAAGCTTTCTTT
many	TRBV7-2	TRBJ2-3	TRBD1	CASSLGTGADTQYF	TGTGCCAGCAGCTTAGGGACAGGGGCAGATACGCAGTATTTT
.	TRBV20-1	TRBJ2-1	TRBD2	CSTREGGGDYNEQFF	TGCAGTACTAGAGAGGGCGGGGGGGACTACAATGAGCAGTTCTTC
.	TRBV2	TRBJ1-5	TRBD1	CASVRDRRYSNQPQHF	TGTGCCAGCGTACGGGACAGACGATATAGCAATCAGCCCCAGCATTTT
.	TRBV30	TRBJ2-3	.	CAWSDVGHTQYF	TGTGCCTGGTCGGACGTAGGTCATACGCAGTATTTT
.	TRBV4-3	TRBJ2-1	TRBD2	CASSTAAGDVQFF	TGCGCCAGCAGCACCGCCGCGGGGGACGTGCAGTTCTTC
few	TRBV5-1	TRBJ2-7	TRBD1	CASREGTDSYEQYF	TGCGCCAGCAGAGAGGGGACAGACTCCTACGAGCAGTACTTC